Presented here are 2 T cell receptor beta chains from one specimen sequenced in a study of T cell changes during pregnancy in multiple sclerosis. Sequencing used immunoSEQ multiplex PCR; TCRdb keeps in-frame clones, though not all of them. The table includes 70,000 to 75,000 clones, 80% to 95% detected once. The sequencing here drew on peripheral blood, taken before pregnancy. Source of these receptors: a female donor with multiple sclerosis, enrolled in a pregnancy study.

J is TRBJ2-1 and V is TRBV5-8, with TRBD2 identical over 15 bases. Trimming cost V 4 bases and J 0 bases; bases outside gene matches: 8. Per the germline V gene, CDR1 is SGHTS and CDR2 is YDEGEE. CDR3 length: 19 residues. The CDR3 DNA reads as TGTGCCAGCAGCAGCCCGGGACTAGCGGGAGGAAGCTCCTACAATGAGCAGTTCTTC. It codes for CASSSPGLAGGSSYNEQFF. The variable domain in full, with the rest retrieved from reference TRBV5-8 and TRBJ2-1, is EAGVTQSPTHLIKTRGQQATLRCSPISGHTSVYWYQQALGLGLQFLLWYDEGEERNRGNFPPRFSGRQFPNYSSELNVNALELEDSALYLCASSSPGLAGGSSYNEQFFGPGTRLTVL.

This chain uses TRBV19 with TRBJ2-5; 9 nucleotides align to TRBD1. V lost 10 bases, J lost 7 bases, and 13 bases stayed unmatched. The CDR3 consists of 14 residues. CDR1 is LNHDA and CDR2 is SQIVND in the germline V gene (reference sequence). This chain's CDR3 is CATKQTGGKATQYF. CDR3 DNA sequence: TGTGCCACCAAACAAACAGGGGGCAAAGCGACCCAGTACTTC. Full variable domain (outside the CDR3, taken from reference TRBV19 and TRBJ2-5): DGGITQSPKYLFRKEGQNVTLSCEQNLNHDAMYWYRQDPGQGLRLIYYSQIVNDFQKGDIAEGYSVSREKKESFPLTVTSAQKNPTAFYLCATKQTGGKATQYFGPGTRLLVL.